A single sample is the source of the 14 T cell receptor beta chains below, sequenced in a study of blood T cell repertoires in COVID-19. TCRdb's table, derived via immunoSEQ multiplex PCR, lists solely in-frame clones and lacks some. This sample yields more than 150,000 clones, of which around four fifths are seen a single time; roughly 2.8% belongs to the top ten. Sequenced: peripheral blood. These receptors all stem from a woman aged 80 or older with active or convalescent COVID-19.

The chain has TRBV9 and TRBJ2-1, with 15 bases that match TRBD2. The CDR3 is 17 amino acids. Germline loops: CDR1 SGDLS, CDR2 YYNGEE. J lost 7 bases, V lost 4 bases, and 9 bases had no gene match. CDR3 residues: CASSSRTSGGARNEQFF. The CDR3, as DNA: TGTGCCAGCAGCTCTCGGACTAGCGGGGGGGCAAGAAATGAGCAGTTCTTC. The entire variable domain, with the rest obtained from reference TRBV9 and TRBJ2-1, is as follows: DSGVTQTPKHLITATGQRVTLRCSPRSGDLSVYWYQQSLDQGLQFLIQYYNGEERAKGNILERFSAQQFPDLHSELNLSSLELGDSALYFCASSSRTSGGARNEQFFGPGTRLTVL.

The rearrangement uses TRBV29-1 and TRBJ2-1, with TRBD2 matching 7 bases. J lost 8 bases, V lost 6 bases, and 16 bases had no gene match. The germline gives CDR1 SQVTM, CDR2 ANQGSEA. The CDR3 is 15 residues long. CDR3 sequence: CSVPEDLGRGDEQFF. CDR3 in DNA: TGCAGCGTGCCTGAGGACCTAGGCCGGGGGGATGAGCAGTTCTTC.

There are a few counts of this clone. V is TRBV19 and J is TRBJ1-6, with 8 bases matching TRBD1. The CDR3 extends over 14 amino acids. J was trimmed by 5 bases and V by 5 bases; bases with no gene match: 2. Germline-derived CDR1 and CDR2 are LNHDA and SQIVND (reference sequence). For the CDR3, the DNA is TGTGCCAGTAGTTCGACAGGGGATAATTCACCCCTCCACTTT. Its protein product is CASSSTGDNSPLHF.

The chain carries TRBV18 and TRBJ1-5; TRBD1 might be the D (6 bases). The V and J ends lost 2 bases and 8 bases respectively, with 16 bases between them. The CDR3 loop spans 15 amino acids. Germline loops: CDR1 KGHSH, CDR2 LQKENI. CDR3 loop: CASSPSAGDLKPQHF. CDR3 in DNA: TGTGCCAGCTCACCATCGGCAGGGGACCTTAAGCCCCAGCATTTT.

The chain recombines TRBV7-9 with TRBJ2-1, with 8 bases lining up with TRBD2. The CDR3 runs 15 residues. Germline-derived CDR1 and CDR2 are SEHNR and FQNEAQ (reference sequence). V lost 5 bases, J lost 4 bases, and 7 bases stayed unmatched. The CDR3 loop is CASSQRGGPYNEQFF. CDR3 coding DNA: TGTGCCAGCAGCCAACGGGGGGGACCTTACAATGAGCAGTTCTTC.

This chain uses TRBV28 with TRBJ2-7, with D possibly matching TRBD1 (6 bases). CDR1 is MDHEN and CDR2 is SYDVKM in the germline V gene. V was pared by 7 bases and J by 1 base, with 17 bases between. CDR3 length: 15 amino acids. DNA for the CDR3: TGTGCCAGCACCGAAATGGGGGCTCCTTCCTACGAGCAGTACTTC. Translating it yields CASTEMGAPSYEQYF. The complete variable domain, with remaining parts taken from reference TRBV28 and TRBJ2-7, reads DVKVTQSSRYLVKRTGEKVFLECVQDMDHENMFWYRQDPGLGLRLIYFSYDVKMKEKGDIPEGYSVSREKKERFSLILESASTNQTSMYLCASTEMGAPSYEQYFGPGTRLTVT.

V gene TRBV5-6 combines with J gene TRBJ1-2; D is unclear. V was pared by 1 base and J by 6 bases, with 13 bases between. The CDR3 spans 14 residues. CDR1 SGHDT and CDR2 YYEEEE come from the germline V gene. Here the CDR3 reads CASSLPHRYNGYTF. The CDR3 DNA is TGTGCCAGCAGCTTGCCTCACAGATATAATGGCTACACCTTC.

The chain employs TRBV28 and TRBJ1-4, with a weak D call TRBD1 (5 bases). Germline V CDR1 and CDR2: MDHEN, SYDVKM. CDR3 length: 13 amino acids. V was trimmed by 7 bases and J by 10 bases, leaving 16 bases between them. CDR3 region: CASTARDQGKLFF. The CDR3, as DNA: TGTGCCAGCACCGCCCGAGACCAGGGAAAACTGTTTTTT.

The V call is TRBV7-8, the J call TRBJ2-2; possible D gene TRBD1, 5 bases. The CDR3 sequence is 17 residues long. Trimming pared 3 bases from V and 3 bases from J, leaving 17 bases between. CDR1 SGHVS and CDR2 FQNEAQ come from the germline V gene. DNA of the CDR3: TGTGCCAGCAGCTTCCCCCGGTTCAGGGAAGACACCGGGGAGCTGTTTTTT. It translates to CASSFPRFREDTGELFF.

J is TRBJ2-1 and V is TRBV6-5; weak D call: TRBD2 (6 bases). The CDR3 is 16 residues long. CDR1 is MNHEY, CDR2 SVGAGI, per germline. V was pared by 2 bases and J by 4 bases, with 15 bases between. This CDR3 is CASSYLPRRGYNEQFF. CDR3 coding DNA: TGTGCCAGCAGTTACCTCCCGAGGCGGGGTTACAATGAGCAGTTCTTC.

The rearrangement joins TRBV21-1 to TRBJ1-5; the table calls TRBD1, which could not be checked here. TRBV21-1 is given as a pseudogene. The CDR3 runs 17 residues. The CDR3 region has the DNA TGTGCCAGCAGCATACGGACAGGACGGTATAGCAATCAGCCCCAGCATTTT. It translates to CASSIRTGRYSNQPQHF.

V and J are TRBV6-4 and TRBJ1-2, with D maybe TRBD1 (6 bases). Trimming pared 4 bases from V and 5 bases from J, leaving 14 bases between. This CDR3 region has 14 residues. Germline V gene lookup returns CDR1 MRHNA and CDR2 SNTAGT. The CDR3 spells CASSATGNGYGYTF. The CDR3, as DNA: TGTGCCAGCAGTGCCACAGGGAACGGGTATGGCTACACCTTC.

The rearrangement uses TRBV12-5 and TRBJ2-3; 9 bases match TRBD1. The CDR3 runs to 16 residues. Trimming cost V 1 base and J 4 bases; bases outside gene matches: 6. Germline V gives CDR1 LGHNT, CDR2 FRNRAP. DNA for the CDR3: TGTGCTAGTGGTTTGGGAACAGGGGGCGGCGCAGATACGCAGTATTTT. The encoded protein is CASGLGTGGGADTQYF.

This chain joins TRBV28 and TRBJ2-3, with TRBD2 identical over 10 bases. Germline CDR1 reads MDHEN; CDR2 reads SYDVKM. The CDR3 sequence is 16 residues long. V lost 6 bases, J lost 5 bases, and 11 bases stayed unmatched. The CDR3 DNA reads TGTGCCAGCAGCTCCCCCGGAGTAGCGGGGGGAGATACGCAGTATTTT. Its protein product is CASSSPGVAGGDTQYF.